The clone carrying this TCR beta chain was found a few times. Its antigen is not known. The sample originates from a study of cytomegalovirus exposure and HLA in healthy donors. General study points: Certain sequence variants were highly shared and formed a cluster, and this cluster was likely a sequencing artifact.

The PCR had 60 Vbeta and 13 Jbeta primers. TCRdb's table, derived via immunoSEQ multiplex PCR, lists solely in-frame clones and lacks some. The profile shows around 130,000 clones, about 78% of them singletons. V lost 2 bases and J 0 bases, leaving 4 bases between the germline ends. The CDR3 sequence is 12 residues long. The germline V gene has CDR1 GTSNPN and CDR2 SVGIG (reference sequence). The chain uses TRBV30 and TRBJ1-1; D is uncertain. Input material: PBMCs. This clonotype originated in a human donor in good health. CDR3 amino acids: CAWSPMNTEAFF. CDR3 in DNA: TGTGCCTGGAGTCCTATGAACACTGAAGCTTTCTTT.